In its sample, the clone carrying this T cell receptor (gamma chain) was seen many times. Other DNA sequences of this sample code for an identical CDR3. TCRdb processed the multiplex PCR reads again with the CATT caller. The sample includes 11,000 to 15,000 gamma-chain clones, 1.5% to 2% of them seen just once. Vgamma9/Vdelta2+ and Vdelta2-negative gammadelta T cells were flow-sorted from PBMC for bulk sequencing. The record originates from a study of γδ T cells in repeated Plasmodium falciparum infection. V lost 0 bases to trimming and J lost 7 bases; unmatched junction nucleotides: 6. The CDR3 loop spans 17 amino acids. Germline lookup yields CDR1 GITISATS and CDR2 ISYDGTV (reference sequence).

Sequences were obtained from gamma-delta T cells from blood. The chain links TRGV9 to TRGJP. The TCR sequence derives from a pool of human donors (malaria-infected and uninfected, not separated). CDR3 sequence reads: CALWEVHQELGKKIKVF. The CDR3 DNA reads TGTGCCTTGTGGGAGGTGCATCAGGAGTTGGGCAAAAAAATCAAGGTATTT.